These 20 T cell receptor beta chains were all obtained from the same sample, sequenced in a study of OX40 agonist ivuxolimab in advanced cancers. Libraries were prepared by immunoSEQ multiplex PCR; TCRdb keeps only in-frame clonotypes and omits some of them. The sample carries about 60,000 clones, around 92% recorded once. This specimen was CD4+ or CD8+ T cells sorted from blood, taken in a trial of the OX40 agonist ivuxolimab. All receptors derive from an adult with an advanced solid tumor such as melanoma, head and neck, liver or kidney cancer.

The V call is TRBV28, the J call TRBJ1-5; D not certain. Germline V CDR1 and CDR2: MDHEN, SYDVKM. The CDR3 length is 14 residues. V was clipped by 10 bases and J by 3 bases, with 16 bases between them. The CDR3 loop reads CATLWGQFNQPQHF. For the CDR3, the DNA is TGTGCCACTCTTTGGGGTCAGTTCAATCAGCCCCAGCATTTT.

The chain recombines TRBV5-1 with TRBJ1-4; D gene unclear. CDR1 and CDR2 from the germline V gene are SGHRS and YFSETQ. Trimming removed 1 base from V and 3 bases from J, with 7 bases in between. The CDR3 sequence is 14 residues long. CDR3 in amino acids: CASSLTGANEKLFF. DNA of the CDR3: TGCGCCAGCAGCTTGACCGGGGCTAATGAAAAACTGTTTTTT.

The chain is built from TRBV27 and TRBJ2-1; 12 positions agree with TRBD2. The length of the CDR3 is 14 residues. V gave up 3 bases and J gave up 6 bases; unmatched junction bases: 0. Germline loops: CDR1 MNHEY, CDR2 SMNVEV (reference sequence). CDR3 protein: CASSLGLAGNEQFF. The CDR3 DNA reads TGTGCCAGCAGTTTGGGACTAGCGGGCAATGAGCAGTTCTTC.

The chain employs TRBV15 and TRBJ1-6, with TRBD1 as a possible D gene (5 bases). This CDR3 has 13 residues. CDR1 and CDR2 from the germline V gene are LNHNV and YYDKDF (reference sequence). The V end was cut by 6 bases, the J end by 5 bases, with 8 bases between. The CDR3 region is CATRGRDNSPLHF. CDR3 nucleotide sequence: TGTGCCACCAGGGGACGGGATAATTCACCCCTCCACTTT.

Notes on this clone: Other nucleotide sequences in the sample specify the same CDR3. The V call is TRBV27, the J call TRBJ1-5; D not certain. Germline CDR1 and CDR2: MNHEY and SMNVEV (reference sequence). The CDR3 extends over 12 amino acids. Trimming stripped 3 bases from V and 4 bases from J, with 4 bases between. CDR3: CASSFGNQPQHF. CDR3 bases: TGTGCCAGCAGTTTTGGGAATCAGCCCCAGCATTTT.

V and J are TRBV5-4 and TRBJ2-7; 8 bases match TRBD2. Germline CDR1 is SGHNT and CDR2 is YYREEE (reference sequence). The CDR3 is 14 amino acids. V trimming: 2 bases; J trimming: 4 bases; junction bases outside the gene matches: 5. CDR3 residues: CASSLGAGAYEQYF. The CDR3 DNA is TGTGCCAGCAGCTTAGGAGCGGGAGCGTACGAGCAGTACTTC.

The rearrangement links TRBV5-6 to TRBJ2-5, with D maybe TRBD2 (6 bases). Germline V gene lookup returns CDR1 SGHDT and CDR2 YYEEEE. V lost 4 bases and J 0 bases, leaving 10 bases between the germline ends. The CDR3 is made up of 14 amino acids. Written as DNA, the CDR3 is TGTGCCAGCAGCGTCCGGGACTACCAAGAGACCCAGTACTTC. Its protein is CASSVRDYQETQYF.

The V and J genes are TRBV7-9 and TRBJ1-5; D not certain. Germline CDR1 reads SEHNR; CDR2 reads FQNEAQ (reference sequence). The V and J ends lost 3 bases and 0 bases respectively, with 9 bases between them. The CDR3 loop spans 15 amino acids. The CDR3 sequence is CASSLAGFSNQPQHF. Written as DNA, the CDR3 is TGTGCCAGCAGCTTGGCCGGCTTTAGCAATCAGCCCCAGCATTTT.

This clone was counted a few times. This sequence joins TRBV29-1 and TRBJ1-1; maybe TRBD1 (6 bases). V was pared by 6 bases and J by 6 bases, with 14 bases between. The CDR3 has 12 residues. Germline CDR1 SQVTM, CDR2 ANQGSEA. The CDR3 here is CSVADRYSEAFF. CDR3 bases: TGCAGCGTAGCCGACAGGTACTCTGAAGCTTTCTTT.

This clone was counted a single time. The CDR3 loop is CASSQVLALTGELFF. For the CDR3, the DNA is TGCGCCAGCAGCCAAGTGCTAGCCTTGACCGGGGAGCTGTTTTTT. The chain couples TRBV4-3 to TRBJ2-2; D perhaps matches TRBD2 (5 bases). The CDR3 spans 15 residues. Looked up from germline, CDR1 is LGHNA and CDR2 is YSLEER. V lost 1 base and J 5 bases, leaving 11 bases between the germline ends.

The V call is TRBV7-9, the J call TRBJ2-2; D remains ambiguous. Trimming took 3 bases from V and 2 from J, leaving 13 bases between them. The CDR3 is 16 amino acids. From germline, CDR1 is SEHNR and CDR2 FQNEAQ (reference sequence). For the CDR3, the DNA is TGTGCCAGCAGCTTCGATCGCCACAGAAACACCGGGGAGCTGTTTTTT. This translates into CASSFDRHRNTGELFF.

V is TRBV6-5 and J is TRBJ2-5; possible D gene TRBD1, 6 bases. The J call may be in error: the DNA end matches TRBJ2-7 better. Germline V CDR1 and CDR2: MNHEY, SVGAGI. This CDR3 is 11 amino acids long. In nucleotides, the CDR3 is TGTGCCAGCAGAGCAGGGGCCGAGCAGTACTTC. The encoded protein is CASRAGAEQYF.

CDR3 sequence reads: CASSPKITGTGVSQPQHF. Written as DNA, the CDR3 is TGTGCCAGCTCACCAAAGATTACCGGGACAGGGGTGAGTCAGCCCCAGCATTTT. The chain couples TRBV18 to TRBJ1-5; 10 bases line up with TRBD1. The CDR3 sequence is 18 residues long. Trimming cost V 2 bases and J 6 bases; bases outside gene matches: 13. Germline CDR1 is KGHSH and CDR2 is LQKENI.

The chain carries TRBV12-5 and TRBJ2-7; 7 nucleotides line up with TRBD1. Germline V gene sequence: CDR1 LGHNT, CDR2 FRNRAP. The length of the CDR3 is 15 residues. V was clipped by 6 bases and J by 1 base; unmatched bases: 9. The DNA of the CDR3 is TGTGCTAGTGGATTTCCGGGACAGCGTTCCTACGAGCAGTACTTC. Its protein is CASGFPGQRSYEQYF.

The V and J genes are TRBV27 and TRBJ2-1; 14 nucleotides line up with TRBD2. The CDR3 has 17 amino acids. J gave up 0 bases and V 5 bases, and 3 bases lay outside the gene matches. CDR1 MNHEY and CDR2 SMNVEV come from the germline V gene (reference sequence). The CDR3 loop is CASSPGTSGSSYNEQFF. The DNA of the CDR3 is TGTGCCAGCAGTCCTGGGACTAGCGGGAGCTCCTACAATGAGCAGTTCTTC.

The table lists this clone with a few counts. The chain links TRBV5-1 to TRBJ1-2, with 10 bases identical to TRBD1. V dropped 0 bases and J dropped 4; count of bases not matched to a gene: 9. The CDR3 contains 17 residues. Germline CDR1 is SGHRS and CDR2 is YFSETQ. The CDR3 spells CASSLVKGQGDGYGYTF. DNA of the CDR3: TGCGCCAGCAGCTTGGTGAAAGGACAGGGGGATGGCTATGGCTACACCTTC. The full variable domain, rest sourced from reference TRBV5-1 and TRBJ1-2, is KAGVTQTPRYLIKTRGQQVTLSCSPISGHRSVSWYQQTPGQGLQFLFEYFSETQRNKGNFPGRFSGRQFSNSRSEMNVSTLELGDSALYLCASSLVKGQGDGYGYTFGSGTRLTVV.

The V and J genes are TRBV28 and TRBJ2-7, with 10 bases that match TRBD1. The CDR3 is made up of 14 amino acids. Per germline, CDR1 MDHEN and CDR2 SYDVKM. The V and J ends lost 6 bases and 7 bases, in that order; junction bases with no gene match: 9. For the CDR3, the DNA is TGTGCCAGCAGCCCAGGGACAGGGGTTCGGGAGCAGTACTTC. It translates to CASSPGTGVREQYF.

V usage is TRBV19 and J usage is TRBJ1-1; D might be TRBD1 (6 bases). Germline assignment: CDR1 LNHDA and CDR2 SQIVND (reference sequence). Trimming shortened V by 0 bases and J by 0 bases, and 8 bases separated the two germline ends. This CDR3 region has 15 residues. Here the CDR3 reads CASSIEGGLNTEAFF. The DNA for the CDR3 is TGTGCCAGTAGTATAGAAGGGGGATTGAACACTGAAGCTTTCTTT. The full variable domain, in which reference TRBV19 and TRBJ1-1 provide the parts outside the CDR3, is DGGITQSPKYLFRKEGQNVTLSCEQNLNHDAMYWYRQDPGQGLRLIYYSQIVNDFQKGDIAEGYSVSREKKESFPLTVTSAQKNPTAFYLCASSIEGGLNTEAFFGQGTRLTVV.

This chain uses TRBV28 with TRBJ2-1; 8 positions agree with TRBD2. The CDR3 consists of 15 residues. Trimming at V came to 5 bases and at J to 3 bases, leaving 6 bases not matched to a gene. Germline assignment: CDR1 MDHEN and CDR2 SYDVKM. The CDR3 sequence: CASSATSGLYNEQFF. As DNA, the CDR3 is TGTGCCAGCAGTGCAACTAGCGGCCTCTACAATGAGCAGTTCTTC.

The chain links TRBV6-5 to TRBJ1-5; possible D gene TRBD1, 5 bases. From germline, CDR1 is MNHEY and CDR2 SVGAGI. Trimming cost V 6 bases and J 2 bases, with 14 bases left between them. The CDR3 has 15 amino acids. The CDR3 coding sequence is TGTGCCAGCAGACCCGGGGGGTACGGCAATCAGCCCCAGCATTTT. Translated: CASRPGGYGNQPQHF.